What follows are 30 T cell receptor beta chains derived from one specimen sequenced in a study of blood T cell repertoires in COVID-19. Profiling relied on immunoSEQ multiplex PCR, and the TCRdb table lists in-frame clones only, not all of them. The sample lists 200,000 to 250,000 clones, approximately 90% occurring once. Sequenced material: peripheral blood. These receptors were collected from a man between 25 and 39 years old with COVID-19, enrolled during active disease.

The chain links TRBV7-9 to TRBJ1-2, with D possibly matching TRBD1 (6 bases). The CDR3 is 14 amino acids. Deletions cut 5 bases from V and 1 base from J, with 11 bases between. Germline CDR1 SEHNR, CDR2 FQNEAQ (reference sequence). The CDR3 DNA reads as TGTGCCAGCAGCCTCGGACAGTATAACTATGGCTACACCTTC. It encodes CASSLGQYNYGYTF.

This chain links TRBV6-5 with TRBJ2-2, with a tentative D call TRBD1 (6 bases). The ends were cut back, 5 bases at V and 4 bases at J, with 14 bases in the middle. Germline values: CDR1 MNHEY, CDR2 SVGAGI. The CDR3 consists of 15 residues. The CDR3 spells CASSTGQLATGELFF. CDR3 DNA sequence: TGTGCCAGCAGTACAGGGCAGTTGGCCACCGGGGAGCTGTTTTTT.

The rearrangement joins TRBV19 to TRBJ1-4; D is unclear. Trimming took off 3 bases at V and 0 bases at J, with 11 bases between the two ends. Germline CDR1 is LNHDA and CDR2 is SQIVND (reference sequence). The CDR3 is made up of 16 amino acids. CDR3 residues: CASSMWPRPTNEKLFF. CDR3 nucleotide sequence: TGTGCCAGTAGTATGTGGCCTCGCCCAACTAATGAAAAACTGTTTTTT.

CDR3 sequence reads: CSASSGIYGYTF. In DNA, the CDR3 is TGCAGTGCTAGTTCGGGGATCTATGGCTACACCTTC. J is TRBJ1-2 and V is TRBV20-1; D unclear. V shed 3 bases and J shed 4 bases, with 9 bases lying between them. The CDR3 spans 12 residues. The germline gives CDR1 DFQATT, CDR2 SNEGSKA (reference sequence).

The chain is built from TRBV6-5 and TRBJ2-3; 8 bases fit TRBD1. Germline loops: CDR1 MNHEY, CDR2 SVGAGI. The CDR3 extends over 16 amino acids. J lost 4 bases, V lost 0 bases, and 6 bases had no gene match. This CDR3 reads CASSYSGRGLADTQYF. For the CDR3, the DNA is TGTGCCAGCAGTTACTCGGGCAGGGGGCTGGCAGATACGCAGTATTTT.

V is TRBV6-1 and J is TRBJ2-5, with 13 bases identical to TRBD2. The ends lost 4 bases at V and 2 bases at J; junction bases unmatched: 4. This CDR3 spans 16 amino acids. CDR1 MNHNS and CDR2 SASEGT come from the germline V gene. CDR3 coding DNA: TGTGCCAGCAGTGCCGGACTAGCGGGGGTTCAAGAGACCCAGTACTTC. This sequence encodes CASSAGLAGVQETQYF.

The CDR3 DNA reads as TGTGCCTGGGGAGGACAGGGGAGTCAGCCCCAGCATTTT. Encoded protein: CAWGGQGSQPQHF. This chain links TRBV30 with TRBJ1-5, with 9 positions matching TRBD1. The ends lost 5 bases at V and 6 bases at J; junction bases unmatched: 5. The CDR3 has 13 residues. Germline V gene sequence: CDR1 GTSNPN, CDR2 SVGIG (reference sequence).

V and J are TRBV5-1 and TRBJ2-1; 10 nucleotides match TRBD1. Germline trimming cut 4 bases from V and 7 bases from J; bases unmatched to any gene: 11. The CDR3 runs to 16 residues. Germline-derived CDR1 and CDR2 are SGHRS and YFSETQ. CDR3 nucleotide sequence: TGCGCCAGCAGCCCCCCCGGGACAGGGGTACGGAATGAGCAGTTCTTC. Its translation is CASSPPGTGVRNEQFF. Complete variable domain (other parts from reference TRBV5-1 and TRBJ2-1): KAGVTQTPRYLIKTRGQQVTLSCSPISGHRSVSWYQQTPGQGLQFLFEYFSETQRNKGNFPGRFSGRQFSNSRSEMNVSTLELGDSALYLCASSPPGTGVRNEQFFGPGTRLTVL.

The V gene is TRBV7-7, the J gene TRBJ2-5; 8 bases agree with TRBD1. CDR1 is SSHAT and CDR2 is FNYEAQ in the germline V gene (reference sequence). This CDR3 has 15 residues. Unmatched junction bases numbered 10, after V lost 5 bases and J lost 5 bases. The CDR3 nucleotides read TGTGCCAGCAGCCCAGACCAGGGGGCATGGGAGACCCAGTACTTC. Translated, it gives CASSPDQGAWETQYF.

This chain uses TRBV2 with TRBJ1-5, with no clear D. Deletions cut 8 bases from V and 7 bases from J, with 12 bases between. CDR1 is SNHLY and CDR2 is FYNNEI in the germline V gene. This CDR3 has 12 residues. CDR3 sequence reads: CASRWSGQPQHF. The CDR3 nucleotides read TGTGCCAGCCGTTGGAGTGGGCAGCCCCAGCATTTT.

The chain recombines TRBV19 with TRBJ1-2; the match to TRBD1 covers 9 bases. CDR1 and CDR2 from the germline V gene are LNHDA and SQIVND (reference sequence). The junction had 7 bases not matched to a gene; V was cut back by 4 bases and J by 10 bases. The CDR3 contains 13 residues. The CDR3 sequence is CASSTTGQGNYTF. CDR3 coding DNA: TGTGCCAGTAGTACAACAGGACAGGGGAACTACACCTTC.

This sequence joins TRBV24-1 and TRBJ1-2; TRBD1 agrees at 7 bases. Trimming took 3 bases from V and 6 from J; bases not matched to a gene: 9. The germline gives CDR1 KGHDR, CDR2 SFDVKD. The CDR3 covers 15 residues. Written as DNA, the CDR3 is TGTGCCACCAGTGATCCAAAGACAGGGCAGGATGGCTACACCTTC. Translated, it gives CATSDPKTGQDGYTF.

This chain uses TRBV19 with TRBJ2-1; TRBD2 is a possible D gene (6 bases). CDR3 length: 14 amino acids. Germline V gives CDR1 LNHDA, CDR2 SQIVND (reference sequence). Trimming removed 0 bases at V and 7 bases at J, with 10 bases between. DNA for the CDR3: TGTGCCAGTAGTATAGATCGGGGGATAAATGAGCAGTTCTTC. It yields the protein CASSIDRGINEQFF.

This clone came up a few times. The rearrangement uses TRBV10-2 and TRBJ2-7; 9 bases match TRBD1. From germline, CDR1 is WSHSY and CDR2 SAAADI. The trim removed 4 bases at V and 2 bases at J, leaving 6 bases unmatched. This CDR3 contains 15 residues. The CDR3, as DNA: TGCGCCAGCAGTGGCCGGACAGGGGACACCTACGAGCAGTACTTC. The encoded protein is CASSGRTGDTYEQYF.

V gene TRBV10-3 combines with J gene TRBJ2-1; TRBD1 aligns across 7 bases. The ends lost 4 bases at V and 2 bases at J; junction bases unmatched: 8. The germline gives CDR1 ENHRY, CDR2 SYGVKD. The CDR3 length is 16 residues. DNA for the CDR3: TGTGCCATCAGTGGGGACAGCCGATATACCTACAATGAGCAGTTCTTC. This gives the protein CAISGDSRYTYNEQFF.

The J gene is TRBJ2-3, the V gene TRBV4-3; a weak D match, TRBD2 (6 bases). Germline-derived CDR1 and CDR2 are LGHNA and YSLEER. The CDR3 consists of 17 residues. V was cut by 1 base and J by 2 bases, with 16 bases left in between. The CDR3 here is CASSQGAGFRYTDTQYF. CDR3 sequence (DNA): TGCGCCAGCAGCCAAGGAGCGGGTTTTAGGTACACAGATACGCAGTATTTT.

J is TRBJ1-2 and V is TRBV4-1, with 11 positions matching TRBD1. Germline loops: CDR1 MGHRA, CDR2 YSYEKL. Trimming at V came to 4 bases and at J to 5 bases, leaving 9 bases not matched to a gene. This CDR3 contains 16 residues. The CDR3 DNA is TGCGCCAGCAGCCCCGGACAGGGGGCTCTGGGGTATGGCTACACCTTC. Protein sequence: CASSPGQGALGYGYTF.

V and J are TRBV7-3 and TRBJ2-7; TRBD1 agrees at 7 bases. V dropped 5 bases and J dropped 2; count of bases not matched to a gene: 6. Germline assignment: CDR1 SGHTA and CDR2 FQGTGA. The CDR3 has 14 amino acids. The CDR3 DNA reads as TGTGCCAGCAGCATAAACAGGGGCCCCTACGAGCAGTACTTC. This encodes CASSINRGPYEQYF.

This chain connects TRBV27 to TRBJ1-1; D gene uncertain. There are 14 residues in the CDR3. Trimming pared 2 bases from V and 2 bases from J, leaving 9 bases between. The germline V gene has CDR1 MNHEY and CDR2 SMNVEV (reference sequence). Here the CDR3 reads CASSLSLLNTEAFF. CDR3 DNA: TGTGCCAGCAGTTTAAGTCTCCTAAACACTGAAGCTTTCTTT.

Here the CDR3 DNA reads TGCAGCGTTGATAGCAGGGTGGGAGATACGCAGTATTTT. It encodes CSVDSRVGDTQYF. This chain uses TRBV29-1 with TRBJ2-3; D is possibly TRBD1 (5 bases). Germline CDR1 and CDR2: SQVTM and ANQGSEA. The length of the CDR3 is 13 residues. V lost 3 bases, J lost 5 bases, and 12 bases lay in between.

This clone was picked up one time. The chain carries TRBV29-1 and TRBJ2-1; 10 bases are shared with TRBD1. V dropped 7 bases and J dropped 2; count of bases not matched to a gene: 5. CDR1 is SQVTM and CDR2 is ANQGSEA in the germline V gene. The CDR3 totals 14 residues. CDR3 sequence: CSGSGTGAYNEQFF. The CDR3 nucleotides read TGCAGCGGATCCGGGACAGGGGCCTACAATGAGCAGTTCTTC.

DNA for the CDR3: TGTGCCAGCAGTAGGCTCGCGGGTAGATCACCCCTCCACTTT. Translated: CASSRLAGRSPLHF. The rearrangement links TRBV6-2 or TRBV6-3 to TRBJ1-6; D is uncertain. Germline CDR1 MNHEY, CDR2 SVGEGT. The CDR3 totals 14 residues. The V gene lost 5 bases and the J gene lost 10 bases, with 15 bases spanning the gap.

The chain joins TRBV20-1 to TRBJ1-2; D might be TRBD1 (6 bases). The CDR3 totals 13 residues. The germline V gene has CDR1 DFQATT and CDR2 SNEGSKA (reference sequence). Trimming took off 3 bases at V and 2 bases at J, with 10 bases between the two ends. This chain's CDR3 is CSASPDRNYGYTF. CDR3 sequence (DNA): TGCAGTGCTAGTCCCGACAGGAACTATGGCTACACCTTC.

V usage is TRBV5-4 and J usage is TRBJ2-7; 9 bases fit TRBD2. From germline, CDR1 is SGHNT and CDR2 YYREEE (reference sequence). J lost 3 bases, V lost 3 bases, and 7 bases had no gene match. This CDR3 contains 15 residues. The CDR3 reads CASSSGAGGFYEQYF. The CDR3 nucleotides read TGTGCCAGCAGCTCTGGGGCGGGGGGGTTCTACGAGCAGTACTTC.

The CDR3 is CASSPQGAQGRYGYTF. The DNA of the CDR3 is TGTGCCAGCAGTCCACAGGGGGCGCAAGGACGCTATGGCTACACCTTC. This rearrangement joins TRBV6-2 or TRBV6-3 to TRBJ1-2; 9 nucleotides line up with TRBD1. Germline CDR1 MNHEY, CDR2 SVGEGT. The CDR3 loop spans 16 amino acids. V lost 5 bases, J lost 4 bases, and 11 bases stayed unmatched.

This clone was observed a single time. The V gene is TRBV15, the J gene TRBJ2-1, with D hard to call. V was cut by 8 bases and J by 0 bases, with 11 bases left in between. The CDR3 is 14 residues long. The germline V gene encodes CDR1 LNHNV and CDR2 YYDKDF (reference sequence). CDR3 region: CATSVASSYNEQFF. CDR3 nucleotide sequence: TGTGCCACCTCCGTAGCATCCTCCTACAATGAGCAGTTCTTC.

The rearrangement uses TRBV25-1 and TRBJ2-2; TRBD1 agrees at 8 bases. The ends lost 1 base at V and 6 bases at J; junction bases unmatched: 10. This CDR3 contains 17 residues. Looked up from germline, CDR1 is MGHDK and CDR2 is SYGVNS. This CDR3 reads CASSEFPGQGGSGELFF. The CDR3 bases are TGTGCCAGCAGTGAATTCCCCGGACAGGGAGGCTCCGGGGAGCTGTTTTTT.

This chain uses TRBV11-2 with TRBJ1-1; the match to TRBD1 covers 7 bases. Germline V gene data show CDR1 as SGHAT and CDR2 as FQNNGV. The CDR3 is 14 amino acids. The J segment lost 11 bases and the V segment lost 5 bases, leaving 14 bases of the junction unmatched. In DNA, the CDR3 is TGTGCCAGCAGCCAGACGACAGGGCCGCTTAGGGCTTTCTTT. The encoded protein is CASSQTTGPLRAFF.

The rearrangement joins TRBV5-4 to TRBJ2-1, with a possible D match to TRBD1 (7 bases). The V gene's germline CDR1 is SGHNT and CDR2 YYREEE (reference sequence). This CDR3 comprises 16 residues. V gave up 0 bases and J gave up 1 base, with 11 bases separating them. The CDR3 spells CASSLGAGQSYNEQFF. The CDR3 DNA reads as TGTGCCAGCAGCTTGGGGGCGGGACAGTCCTACAATGAGCAGTTCTTC. The full variable domain, completed using reference TRBV5-4 and TRBJ2-1, is ETGVTQSPTHLIKTRGQQVTLRCSSQSGHNTVSWYQQALGQGPQFIFQYYREEENGRGNFPPRFSGLQFPNYSSELNVNALELDDSALYLCASSLGAGQSYNEQFFGPGTRLTVL.

The chain links TRBV5-1 to TRBJ2-7; TRBD1 matches at 8 bases. The ends lost 5 bases at V and 2 bases at J; junction bases unmatched: 21. The length of the CDR3 is 19 residues. Germline loops: CDR1 SGHRS, CDR2 YFSETQ. CDR3 nucleotide sequence: TGCGCCAGCAGTAAGGATAACCATAGGACAGGGAGTTTCCCCTACGAGCAGTACTTC. It is translated as CASSKDNHRTGSFPYEQYF.